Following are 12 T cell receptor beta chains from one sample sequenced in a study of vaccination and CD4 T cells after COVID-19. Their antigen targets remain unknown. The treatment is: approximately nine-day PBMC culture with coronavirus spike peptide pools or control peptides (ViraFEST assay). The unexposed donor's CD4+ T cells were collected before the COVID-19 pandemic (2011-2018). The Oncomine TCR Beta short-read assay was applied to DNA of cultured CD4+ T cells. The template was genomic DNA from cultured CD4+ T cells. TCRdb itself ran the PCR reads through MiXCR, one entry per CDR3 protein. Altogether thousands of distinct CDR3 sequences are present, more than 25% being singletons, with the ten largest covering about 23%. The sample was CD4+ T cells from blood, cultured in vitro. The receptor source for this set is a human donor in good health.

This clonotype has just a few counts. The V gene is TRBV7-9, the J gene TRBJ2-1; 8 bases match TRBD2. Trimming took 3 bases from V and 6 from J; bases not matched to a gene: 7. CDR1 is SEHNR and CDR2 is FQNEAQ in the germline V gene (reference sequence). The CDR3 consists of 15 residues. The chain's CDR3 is CASSFSGGAFNEQFF. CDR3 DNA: TGTGCCAGCAGCTTTTCGGGGGGGGCCTTCAATGAGCAGTTCTTC.

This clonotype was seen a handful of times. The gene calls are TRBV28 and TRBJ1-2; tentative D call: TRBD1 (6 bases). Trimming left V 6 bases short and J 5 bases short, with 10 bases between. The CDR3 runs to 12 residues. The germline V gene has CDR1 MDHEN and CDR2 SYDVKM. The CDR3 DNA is TGTGCCAGCAGCCCAGGACAGTATGGCTACACCTTC. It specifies CASSPGQYGYTF.

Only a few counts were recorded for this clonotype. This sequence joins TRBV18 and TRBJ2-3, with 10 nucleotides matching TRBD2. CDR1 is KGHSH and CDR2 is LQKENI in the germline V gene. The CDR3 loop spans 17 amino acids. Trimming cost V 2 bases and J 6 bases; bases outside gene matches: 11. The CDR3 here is CASSPGTSAPHGDTQYF. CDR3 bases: TGTGCCAGCTCACCAGGGACTAGCGCACCTCATGGCGATACGCAGTATTTT.

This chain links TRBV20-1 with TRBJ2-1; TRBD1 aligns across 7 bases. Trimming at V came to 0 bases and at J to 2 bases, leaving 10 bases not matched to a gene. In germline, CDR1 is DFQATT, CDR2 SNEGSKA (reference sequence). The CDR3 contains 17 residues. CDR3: CSARDEIEDRTYNEQFF. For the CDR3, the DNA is TGCAGTGCTAGAGATGAAATTGAGGACAGGACCTACAATGAGCAGTTCTTC.

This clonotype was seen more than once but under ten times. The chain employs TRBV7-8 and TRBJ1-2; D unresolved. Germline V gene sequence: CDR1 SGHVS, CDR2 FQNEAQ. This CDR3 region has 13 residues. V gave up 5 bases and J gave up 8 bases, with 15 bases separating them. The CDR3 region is CASSPPFGRGYTF. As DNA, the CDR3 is TGTGCCAGCAGCCCACCGTTCGGTCGGGGCTACACCTTC.

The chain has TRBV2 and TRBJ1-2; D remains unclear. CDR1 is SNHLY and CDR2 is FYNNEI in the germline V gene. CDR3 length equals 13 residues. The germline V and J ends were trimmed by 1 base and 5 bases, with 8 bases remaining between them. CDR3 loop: CASSEGPRYGYTF. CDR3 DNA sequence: TGTGCCAGCAGTGAAGGGCCCCGGTATGGCTACACCTTC.

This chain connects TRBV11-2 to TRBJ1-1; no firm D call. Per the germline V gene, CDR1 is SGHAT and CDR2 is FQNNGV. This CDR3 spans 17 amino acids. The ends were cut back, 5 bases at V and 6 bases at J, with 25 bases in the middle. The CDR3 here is CASSPNSLSRVRAEAFF. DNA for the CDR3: TGTGCCAGCAGCCCTAACTCTTTAAGTAGGGTGAGAGCTGAAGCTTTCTTT.

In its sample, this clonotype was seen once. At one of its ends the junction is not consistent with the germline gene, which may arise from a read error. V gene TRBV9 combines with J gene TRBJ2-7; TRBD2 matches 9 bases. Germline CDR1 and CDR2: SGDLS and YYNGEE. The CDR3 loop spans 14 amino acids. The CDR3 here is CVSSGSGSKYEQYF. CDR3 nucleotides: TGTGTCAGCAGCGGTAGCGGGAGTAAGTACGAGCAGTACTTC.

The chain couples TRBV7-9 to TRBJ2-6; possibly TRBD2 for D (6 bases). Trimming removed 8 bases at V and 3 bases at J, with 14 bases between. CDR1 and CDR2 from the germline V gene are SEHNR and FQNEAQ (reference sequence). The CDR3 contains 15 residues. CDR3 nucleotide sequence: TGTGCCAGCGAAGGAGGGGTTGTTGGGGCCAACGTCCTGACTTTC. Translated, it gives CASEGGVVGANVLTF. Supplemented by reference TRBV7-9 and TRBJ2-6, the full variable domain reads DTGVSQNPRHKITKRGQNVTFRCDPISEHNRLYWYRQTLGQGPEFLTYFQNEAQLEKSRLLSDRFSAERPKGSFSTLEIQRTEQGDSAMYLCASEGGVVGANVLTFGAGSRLTVL.

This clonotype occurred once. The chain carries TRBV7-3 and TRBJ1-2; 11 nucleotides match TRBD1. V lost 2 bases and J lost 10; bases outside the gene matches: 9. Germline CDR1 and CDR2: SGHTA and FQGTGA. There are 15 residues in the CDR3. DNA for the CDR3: TGTGCCAGCAGCTTATTTGGGGACAGGGGGTACGACTACACCTTC. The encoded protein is CASSLFGDRGYDYTF.

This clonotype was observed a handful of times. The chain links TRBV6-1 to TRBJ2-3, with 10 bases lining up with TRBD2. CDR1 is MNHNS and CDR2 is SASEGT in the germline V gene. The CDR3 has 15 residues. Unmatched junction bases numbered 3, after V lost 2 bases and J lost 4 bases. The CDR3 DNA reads TGTGCCAGCAGTGAAAAAGCGGGAGGGCCAGATACGCAGTATTTT. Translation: CASSEKAGGPDTQYF.

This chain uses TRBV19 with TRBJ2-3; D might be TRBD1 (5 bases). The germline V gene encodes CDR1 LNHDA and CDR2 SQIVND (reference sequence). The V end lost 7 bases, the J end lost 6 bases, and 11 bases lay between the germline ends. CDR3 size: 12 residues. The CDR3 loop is CASTIGDDTQYF. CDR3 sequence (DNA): TGTGCCAGTACCATAGGGGATGATACGCAGTATTTT.